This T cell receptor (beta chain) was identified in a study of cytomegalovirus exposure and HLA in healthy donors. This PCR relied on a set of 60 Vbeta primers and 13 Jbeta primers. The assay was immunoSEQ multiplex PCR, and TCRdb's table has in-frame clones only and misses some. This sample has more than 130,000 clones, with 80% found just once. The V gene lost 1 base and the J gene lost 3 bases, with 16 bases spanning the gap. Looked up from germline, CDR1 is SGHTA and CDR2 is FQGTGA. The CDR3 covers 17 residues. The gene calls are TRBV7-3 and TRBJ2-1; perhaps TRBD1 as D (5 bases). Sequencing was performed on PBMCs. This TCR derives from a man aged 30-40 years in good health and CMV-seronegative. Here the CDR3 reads CASSLKRAGLDYNEQFF. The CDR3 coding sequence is TGTGCCAGCAGCTTAAAAAGAGCAGGGCTAGACTACAATGAGCAGTTCTTC.